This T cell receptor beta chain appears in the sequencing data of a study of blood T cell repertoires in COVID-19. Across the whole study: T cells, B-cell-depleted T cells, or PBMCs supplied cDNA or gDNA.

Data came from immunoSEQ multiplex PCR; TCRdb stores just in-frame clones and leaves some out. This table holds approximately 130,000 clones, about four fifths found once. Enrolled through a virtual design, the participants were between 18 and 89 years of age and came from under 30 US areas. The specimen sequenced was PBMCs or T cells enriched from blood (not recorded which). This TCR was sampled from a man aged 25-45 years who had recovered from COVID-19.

For the CDR3, the DNA is TGTGCCAGCAGCTTGGTGAGTCTAGCGAATGCTGAGCAGTTCTTC. Its protein product is CASSLVSLANAEQFF. V gene TRBV5-6 combines with J gene TRBJ2-1, with D possibly TRBD2 on 6 matching bases. The CDR3 has 15 amino acids. V was trimmed by 0 bases and J by 9 bases, leaving 16 bases between them. Germline V gene sequence: CDR1 SGHDT, CDR2 YYEEEE.